This T cell receptor (beta chain) was sequenced during a study of blood T cell repertoires in COVID-19. Study in general: Samples came from the United States, Italy and Spain, spanning acute and convalescent COVID-19. T cells, B-cell-depleted T cells, or PBMCs provided the cDNA or gDNA that served as material.

Original methodology: Amplifying reference gene primers gave estimates of nucleated cell counts. This table comes from immunoSEQ multiplex PCR, and its TCRdb copy is limited to in-frame clones, with some not included. The V and J calls and clone size are taken from that table; D and trimming were inferred from the DNA. The sample yields 150,000 to 200,000 clones, approximately 75% seen once. The V gene lost 4 bases and the J gene lost 3 bases, with 31 bases spanning the gap. Germline V gives CDR1 GTSNPN, CDR2 SVGIG (reference sequence). The CDR3 is 20 residues long. The chain links TRBV30 to TRBJ2-4; the D is unclear. The specimen sequenced was peripheral blood. This receptor was taken from a human donor in a cohort sampled during active COVID-19. The CDR3: CAWNPSIERSQGMGKNIQYF. The DNA for the CDR3 is TGTGCCTGGAACCCTTCCATCGAGCGTTCCCAAGGAATGGGCAAAAACATTCAGTACTTC.